This record covers a single T cell receptor beta chain. Measured with immunoSEQ multiplex PCR; TCRdb has only the in-frame clones, and not every one. The table includes 76,000 or so clones, around 86% detected once. This CDR3 has 15 residues. CDR1 MGHDK and CDR2 SYGVNS come from the germline V gene. J gave up 5 bases and V 4 bases, and 9 bases lay outside the gene matches. The data originate from a study of control samples from healthy donors and cancer patients. The origin of this receptor is a woman between 50 and 59 years old with colorectal cancer. The specimen sequenced was PBMCs. V gene TRBV25-1 combines with J gene TRBJ2-5, with TRBD1 matching 8 bases. The DNA for the CDR3 is TGTGCCAGCAGTGCCTCTCAGGGGGCTGACGAGACCCAGTACTTC. Residues: CASSASQGADETQYF. The full variable domain, completed using reference TRBV25-1 and TRBJ2-5, is EADIYQTPRYLVIGTGKKITLECSQTMGHDKMYWYQQDPGMELHLIHYSYGVNSTEKGDLSSESTVSRIRTEHFPLTLESARPSHTSQYLCASSASQGADETQYFGPGTRLLVL.